The sequence of this T cell receptor (beta chain) was determined in a study of blood T cell repertoires in COVID-19 (dated by TCRdb to the early 2020s). Looking at the study overall: Samples from collaborators originated in the United States, Italy and Spain and spanned both the acute and convalescent phases of COVID-19. The repertoires were released in a freely available public database meant as a resource for research on the immune response to SARS-CoV-2. Sample metadata almost always included a de-identified subject ID, COVID-19 status, age in years and sex. The samples were drawn from the first 160 participants of the ongoing ImmuneRACE study and from about 1,200 subjects provided by 6 global collaborators. The prospective study material was composed of cDNA or gDNA derived from T cells, B-cell-depleted T cells, or PBMCs. HLA class I and class II types, where available, came from metadata supplied by the sample provider rather than from assay-based typing. Deeply sampled blood TCRbeta repertoires from subjects exposed to, actively infected with, or recovered from COVID-19 were included in the dataset. Findings and caveats that apply to the study as a whole: The amount of clinical and demographic metadata varied by source and participant and was provided uncurated.

TCRbeta CDR3 regions were amplified from genomic DNA using the immunoSEQ Assay, a bias-controlled multiplex PCR. As for the authors' bioinformatics: Nucleated cell counts per sample were estimated from amplification of reference gene primers within the assay. To quantify the absolute abundance of each unique TCRbeta CDR3 rearrangement, sequence reads were collapsed and filtered. For each sample, productive Simpson clonality was calculated as the square root of Simpson's diversity index over productive rearrangements. The source is immuneACCESS, and TCRdb retained only in-frame sequences with V and J called. Part of the clones is not carried over; for the studies checked, unresolved V genes explain less than half of this, and the remainder is unexplained. That table supplies the V and J calls and clone size; D and trimming were determined from the DNA. The sample data list under 250,000 clones, and approximately 80% of these were observed just once. The ten largest clones add up to roughly 30% of the sample.

To note about this clone: Its antigen is currently not known. The input lacks base qualities; no much larger clone sits a single base away.

The collaborating institutions used their own protocols to collect whole blood in K2EDTA tubes. Collaborator samples were shipped for TCRbeta analysis as frozen whole blood, isolated PBMCs, or DNA extracted from either sample type. The germline V gene encodes CDR1 SEHNR and CDR2 FQNEAQ (reference sequence). Measured from the cysteine to the phenylalanine, the CDR3 is 14 residues long. CDR3 DNA is the only sequence kept; it has 42 bases, read in frame from the first base. Trimming takes 5 bases from V and 9 bases from J, and the germline ends sit 17 bases apart. The sequence derives from a man aged 35 to 55 with acute or convalescent COVID-19. Material for sequencing was peripheral blood. The chain is assembled from TRBV7-9 and TRBJ2-1, with TRBD1 perhaps the D gene, on 6 matching bases. The CDR3 region has the sequence CASSTLQGRSEQFF. The sequenced DNA is TGTGCCAGCAGCACCTTACAGGGTCGCAGTGAGCAGTTCTTC. When the CDR3 is completed using the reference TRBV7-9 and TRBJ2-1 genes on either side, the full variable domain is DTGVSQNPRHKITKRGQNVTFRCDPISEHNRLYWYRQTLGQGPEFLTYFQNEAQLEKSRLLSDRFSAERPKGSFSTLEIQRTEQGDSAMYLCASSTLQGRSEQFFGPGTRLTVL.